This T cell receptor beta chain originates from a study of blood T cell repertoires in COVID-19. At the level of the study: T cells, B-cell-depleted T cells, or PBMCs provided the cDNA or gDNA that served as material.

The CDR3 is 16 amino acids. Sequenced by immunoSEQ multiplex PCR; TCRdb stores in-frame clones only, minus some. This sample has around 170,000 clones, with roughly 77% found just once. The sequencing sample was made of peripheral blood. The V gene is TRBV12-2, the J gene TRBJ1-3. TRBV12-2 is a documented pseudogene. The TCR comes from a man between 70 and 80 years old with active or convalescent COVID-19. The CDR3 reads CASRLGGKISGNTIYF. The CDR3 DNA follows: TGTGCAAGTCGCTTGGGGGGAAAGATCTCTGGAAACACCATATATTTT.